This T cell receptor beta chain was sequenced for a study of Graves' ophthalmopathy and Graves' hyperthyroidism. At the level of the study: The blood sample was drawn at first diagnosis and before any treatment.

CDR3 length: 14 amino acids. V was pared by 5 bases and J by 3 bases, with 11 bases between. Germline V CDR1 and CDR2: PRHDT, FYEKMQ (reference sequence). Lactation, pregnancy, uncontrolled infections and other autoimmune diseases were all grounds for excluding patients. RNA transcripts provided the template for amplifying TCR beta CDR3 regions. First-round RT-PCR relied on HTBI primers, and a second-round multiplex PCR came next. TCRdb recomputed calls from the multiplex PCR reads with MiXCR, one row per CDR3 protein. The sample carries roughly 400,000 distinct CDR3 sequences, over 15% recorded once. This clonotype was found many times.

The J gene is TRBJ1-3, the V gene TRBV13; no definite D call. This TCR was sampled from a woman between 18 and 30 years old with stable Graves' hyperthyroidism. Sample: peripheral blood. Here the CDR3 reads CASSPQSGGNTIYF. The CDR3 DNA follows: TGTGCCAGCAGCCCACAAAGTGGTGGAAACACCATATATTTT.